This T cell receptor beta chain derives from a study of T-cell memory formation after mild COVID-19. Overall study context: TCR clusters were mostly donor specific.

Overall study results and limits: Researchers report contracting CD4+ clones mostly in CM and EM, with CD8+ clones in EMRA.

The 5'RACE method, run with constant-segment primers, produced TCR alpha and TCR beta cDNA libraries (carrying sample barcodes and UMIs). TCRdb recomputed calls from the 5' RACE reads with MiXCR, one row per CDR3 protein. The sample shows fewer than 250,000 distinct CDR3 sequences, around 27% of them seen only once. Of note for this clonotype: Antigen unknown.

The sample comprised PBMCs or a T cell subset sorted from them (not recorded which). The clonotype originates from an adult woman who had mild COVID-19 (a few samples of this study predate the infection). Cell type and time point are not known.

The CDR3: CASLPLGTNYGYTF. In nucleotides, the CDR3 is TGTGCCAGCCTACCGCTAGGGACGAACTATGGCTACACCTTC. The chain couples TRBV7-8 to TRBJ1-2; a weak D match, TRBD1 (5 bases). CDR1 is SGHVS, CDR2 FQNEAQ, per germline. The CDR3 is 14 residues long. V dropped 8 bases and J dropped 2 bases, with 15 bases sitting between them.